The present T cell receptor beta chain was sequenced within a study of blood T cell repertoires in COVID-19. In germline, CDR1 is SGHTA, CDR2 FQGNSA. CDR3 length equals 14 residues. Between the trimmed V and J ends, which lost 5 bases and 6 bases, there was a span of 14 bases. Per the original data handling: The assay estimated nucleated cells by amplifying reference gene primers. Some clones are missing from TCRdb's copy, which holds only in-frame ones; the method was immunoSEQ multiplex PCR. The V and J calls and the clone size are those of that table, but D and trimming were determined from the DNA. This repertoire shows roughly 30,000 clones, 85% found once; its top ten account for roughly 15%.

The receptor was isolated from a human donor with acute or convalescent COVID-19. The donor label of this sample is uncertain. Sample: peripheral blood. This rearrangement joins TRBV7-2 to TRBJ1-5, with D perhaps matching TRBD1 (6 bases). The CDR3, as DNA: TGTGCCAGCAGCCCCAAACAGGGCGGTCAGCCCCAGCATTTT. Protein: CASSPKQGGQPQHF. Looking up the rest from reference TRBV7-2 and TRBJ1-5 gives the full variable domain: GAGVSQSPSNKVTEKGKDVELRCDPISGHTALYWYRQSLGQGLEFLIYFQGNSAPDKSGLPSDRFSAERTGGSVSTLTIQRTQQEDSAVYLCASSPKQGGQPQHFGDGTRLSIL.